This TCR beta chain was found in a study of T cell responses to AZD1222 COVID-19 vaccine. Assay used: immunoSEQ multiplex PCR; TCRdb lists only in-frame clones, some missing. Counted here are fewer than 50,000 clones, approximately 80% occurring once; the ten biggest clones make up 5.5% to 8%. CDR1 SGHVS and CDR2 FQNEAQ come from the germline V gene. The CDR3 length is 16 residues. V was clipped by 1 base and J by 3 bases, with 13 bases between them. The TCR comes from an adult in good health. Sequencing used peripheral blood, obtained on day 0 of AZD1222 vaccination. This rearrangement joins TRBV7-8 to TRBJ2-1; D possibly corresponds to TRBD2 (6 bases). Written as DNA, the CDR3 is TGTGCCAGCAGCTTAGACCGTGGGGGGTACTACAATGAGCAGTTCTTC. Its protein is CASSLDRGGYYNEQFF.